Listed here are 14 T cell receptor beta chains from one sample, sequenced in a study of T cell responses to AZD1222 COVID-19 vaccine. Generated by immunoSEQ multiplex PCR, the TCRdb table keeps only in-frame clones and is missing some. The profile shows 130,000 or so clones, 85% to 95% of them singletons. The source was peripheral blood, collected on day 0 of AZD1222 vaccination. The source is an adult in good health.

The V call is TRBV7-3, the J call TRBJ2-3; possibly TRBD1 for D (5 bases). Germline loops: CDR1 SGHTA, CDR2 FQGTGA. V was trimmed by 1 base and J by 6 bases, leaving 11 bases between them. The CDR3 has 14 residues. The CDR3 region has the DNA TGTGCCAGCAGCTTAAGACGTAAGGGGGATACGCAGTATTTT. Translating gives CASSLRRKGDTQYF.

The gene calls are TRBV6-5 and TRBJ1-4; a weak D match, TRBD1 (6 bases). The germline V gene has CDR1 MNHEY and CDR2 SVGAGI. The CDR3 covers 15 residues. V lost 4 bases and J 4 bases, leaving 13 bases between the germline ends. CDR3 residues: CASSSPGHSNEKLFF. The CDR3 coding sequence is TGTGCCAGCAGTTCTCCGGGACACAGTAATGAAAAACTGTTTTTT.

The chain couples TRBV10-3 to TRBJ1-2; no reliable D call. The germline CDR1 and CDR2 sequences are ENHRY and SYGVKD. The CDR3 spans 14 residues. Trimming took off 2 bases at V and 4 bases at J, with 11 bases between the two ends. The CDR3 region has the DNA TGTGCCATCAGTGAGATGACAAGACCCTATGGCTACACCTTC. Its protein is CAISEMTRPYGYTF.

The J gene is TRBJ2-7, the V gene TRBV7-9, with 8 positions matching TRBD2. J gave up 6 bases and V 2 bases, and 9 bases lay outside the gene matches. Per the germline V gene, CDR1 is SEHNR and CDR2 is FQNEAQ (reference sequence). CDR3 length: 15 amino acids. This chain's CDR3 is CASSLRSSGSSEQYF. DNA of the CDR3: TGTGCCAGCAGCTTAAGGTCTAGCGGGTCTTCCGAGCAGTACTTC.

This clone appeared a single time. The chain joins TRBV2 to TRBJ1-2; D ambiguous. The length of the CDR3 is 15 residues. The V end was cut by 7 bases, the J end by 5 bases, with 20 bases between. The germline gives CDR1 SNHLY, CDR2 FYNNEI. The CDR3 loop is CASMVSQLNIYGYTF. The DNA for the CDR3 is TGTGCCAGCATGGTCTCTCAGCTAAATATATATGGCTACACCTTC.

The V gene is TRBV4-1, the J gene TRBJ2-3, with 15 bases identical to TRBD2. The germline V gene has CDR1 MGHRA and CDR2 YSYEKL. V lost 4 bases and J lost 6; bases outside the gene matches: 5. CDR3 length equals 16 residues. The CDR3 DNA follows: TGCGCCAGCAGCCCCTTAGGACTAGCGGGGGGGGATACGCAGTATTTT. Translated, it gives CASSPLGLAGGDTQYF.

The V and J genes are TRBV30 and TRBJ1-1; D remains unclear. Trimming left V 2 bases short and J 5 bases short, with 12 bases between. The CDR3 length is 13 residues. Germline assignment: CDR1 GTSNPN and CDR2 SVGIG (reference sequence). The CDR3, as DNA: TGTGCCTGGAGTTTAGCATCGGGAACTGAAGCTTTCTTT. It encodes CAWSLASGTEAFF.

This clone was recorded once. The V and J genes are TRBV5-1 and TRBJ1-1; 7 nucleotides align to TRBD1. Looked up from germline, CDR1 is SGHRS and CDR2 is YFSETQ. This CDR3 contains 15 residues. V lost 0 bases to trimming and J lost 3 bases; unmatched junction nucleotides: 5. CDR3 bases: TGCGCCAGCAGCTTGGCAGACAGGGTTTACACTGAAGCTTTCTTT. Translated, it gives CASSLADRVYTEAFF.

This chain joins TRBV12-3 or TRBV12-4 and TRBJ1-6, with unresolved D. Trimming took off 5 bases at V and 9 bases at J, with 8 bases between the two ends. The CDR3 totals 12 residues. In DNA form, the CDR3 reads TGTGCCAGCAGTGCGACACCTTCACCCCTCCACTTT. Translated, it gives CASSATPSPLHF.

The chain is built from TRBV4-1 and TRBJ2-1, with D possibly matching TRBD2 (6 bases). CDR1 MGHRA and CDR2 YSYEKL come from the germline V gene. The V and J ends lost 0 bases and 3 bases respectively, with 12 bases between them. This CDR3 is 16 amino acids long. This CDR3 is CASSQDGSGLYNEQFF. DNA for the CDR3: TGCGCCAGCAGCCAAGATGGTAGCGGCCTCTACAATGAGCAGTTCTTC.

The rearrangement joins TRBV7-8 to TRBJ2-7, with TRBD2 matching over 13 bases. From germline, CDR1 is SGHVS and CDR2 FQNEAQ. This CDR3 spans 16 amino acids. The junction had 5 bases not matched to a gene; V was cut back by 0 bases and J by 6 bases. The CDR3 loop reads CASSLARTSGGGEQYF. The CDR3 DNA sequence: TGTGCCAGCAGCTTAGCGAGGACTAGCGGGGGAGGCGAGCAGTACTTC.

This chain connects TRBV5-1 to TRBJ1-2, with D tentatively TRBD1 (6 bases). V was cut by 3 bases and J by 0 bases, with 9 bases left in between. The CDR3 extends over 14 amino acids. CDR1 and CDR2 (germline): SGHRS, YFSETQ. DNA for the CDR3: TGCGCCAGCAGCTGGACAGAAGCTAACTATGGCTACACCTTC. Residues: CASSWTEANYGYTF.

The rearrangement links TRBV5-8 to TRBJ2-5, with D possibly being TRBD1 (6 bases). V was clipped by 9 bases and J by 1 base, with 22 bases between them. Germline V gives CDR1 SGHTS, CDR2 YDEGEE. The CDR3 length is 16 residues. The CDR3 sequence is CATQQFRAGAQETQYF. The CDR3 coding sequence is TGTGCCACCCAGCAGTTTAGGGCAGGGGCCCAAGAGACCCAGTACTTC.

The J gene is TRBJ1-4, the V gene TRBV4-1; D might be TRBD1 (5 bases). V was pared by 6 bases and J by 0 bases, with 11 bases between. Looked up from germline, CDR1 is MGHRA and CDR2 is YSYEKL. The CDR3 contains 15 residues. The CDR3 DNA is TGCGCCAGCAGTCAGACAGACGCAACTAATGAAAAACTGTTTTTT. Translating it yields CASSQTDATNEKLFF.